This record concerns one T cell receptor beta chain sequence. This record comes from a study of OX40 agonist ivuxolimab in advanced cancers. Background on the study: Patients received the agonistic anti-OX40 (CD134) antibody ivuxolimab.

Produced via immunoSEQ multiplex PCR; TCRdb's table is partial and in-frame only. The sample has tens of thousands of clones; about 93% are singletons. This specimen consisted of CD4+ or CD8+ T cells sorted from blood, obtained in a trial of the OX40 agonist ivuxolimab. This TCR was recovered from an adult with an advanced solid tumor such as melanoma, head and neck, liver or kidney cancer.

The CDR3 protein is CASNPGGGGYGYTF. CDR3 DNA: TGTGCCAGCAACCCAGGGGGGGGCGGCTATGGCTACACCTTC. The chain uses TRBV6-6 and TRBJ1-2; 7 positions match TRBD1. Germline V gene data show CDR1 as MNHNY and CDR2 as SVGAGI (reference sequence). V gave up 7 bases and J gave up 4 bases; unmatched junction bases: 9. The CDR3 sequence is 14 residues long.